The 8 T cell receptor beta chains given below trace back to one sample, sequenced in a study of blood T cell repertoires in COVID-19. The repertoire was sequenced with immunoSEQ multiplex PCR; TCRdb's copy has only in-frame clones and lacks some. Seen here are 250,000 to 300,000 clones, approximately 86% observed once, and the top ten hold around 3.6%. Specimen: peripheral blood. The receptors come from a man aged 18 to 35 with active or convalescent COVID-19.

The V and J genes are TRBV4-2 and TRBJ1-5; D perhaps matches TRBD1 (5 bases). Germline V gives CDR1 LGHNA, CDR2 YNFKEQ. V lost 3 bases, J lost 1 base, and 13 bases lay in between. The CDR3 totals 16 residues. In nucleotides, the CDR3 is TGTGCCAGCAGCCATTCCCAGGGAGGGAGCAATCAGCCCCAGCATTTT. Protein: CASSHSQGGSNQPQHF.

This chain connects TRBV24-1 to TRBJ2-2; perhaps TRBD1 as D (6 bases). Germline lookup yields CDR1 KGHDR and CDR2 SFDVKD. There are 14 residues in the CDR3. V dropped 0 bases and J dropped 7 bases, with 8 bases sitting between them. The chain's CDR3 is CATSDLTGFGELFF. The DNA of the CDR3 is TGTGCCACCAGTGATTTGACAGGGTTCGGGGAGCTGTTTTTT.

This sequence joins TRBV12-3 or TRBV12-4 and TRBJ1-1; D perhaps matches TRBD1 (6 bases). Between the trimmed V and J ends, which lost 8 bases and 1 base, there was a span of 11 bases. This CDR3 has 13 amino acids. CDR3 nucleotides: TGTGCCAGCGGTCGGGGACAGAACACTGAAGCTTTCTTT. Its protein is CASGRGQNTEAFF.

V and J are TRBV5-1 and TRBJ2-3; a possible D gene is TRBD2 (5 bases). Germline lookup yields CDR1 SGHRS and CDR2 YFSETQ. The CDR3 extends over 15 amino acids. V was cut by 0 bases and J by 0 bases, with 8 bases left in between. CDR3 in DNA: TGCGCCAGCAGCTTGGCGACGGGAAGCACAGATACGCAGTATTTT. Its protein is CASSLATGSTDTQYF.

The chain recombines TRBV9 with TRBJ2-7; no definite D call. Trimming stripped 0 bases from V and 0 bases from J, with 10 bases between. CDR1 is SGDLS, CDR2 YYNGEE, per germline. The CDR3 is 15 residues long. Here the CDR3 reads CASSVGGHSSYEQYF. The CDR3 DNA reads TGTGCCAGCAGCGTAGGTGGGCATAGCTCCTACGAGCAGTACTTC.

The chain is built from TRBV29-1 and TRBJ1-6; D ambiguous. Germline values: CDR1 SQVTM, CDR2 ANQGSEA. The V and J ends lost 4 bases and 6 bases respectively, with 10 bases between them. This CDR3 is built from 13 residues. The CDR3 protein is CSVGQARNSPLHF. CDR3 in DNA: TGCAGCGTTGGTCAGGCCCGTAATTCACCCCTCCACTTT.

This sequence joins TRBV7-2 and TRBJ1-5; D gene uncertain. CDR3 length: 15 amino acids. Germline V gene sequence: CDR1 SGHTA, CDR2 FQGNSA. V shed 3 bases and J shed 6 bases, with 15 bases lying between them. CDR3 nucleotide sequence: TGTGCCAGCAGCTTTTACGGAGAGGGAATTCAGCCCCAGCATTTT. This encodes CASSFYGEGIQPQHF.

J is TRBJ2-1 and V is TRBV27; 8 nucleotides line up with TRBD2. The junction had 8 bases not matched to a gene; V was cut back by 0 bases and J by 10 bases. The CDR3 runs 15 residues. CDR1 is MNHEY and CDR2 is SMNVEV in the germline V gene (reference sequence). CDR3 bases: TGTGCCAGCAGTTTATCGACCAGCGGGAGTACAGAGCAGTTCTTC. Translating it yields CASSLSTSGSTEQFF.